This TCR beta chain is drawn from a study of T cell clonotyping in hematopoietic cell transplantation. A word on this clone: No antigen is known for it.

Recipient blood drawn about 28 days pretransplant and days 30, 100, 180 after. Libraries were prepared by immunoSEQ multiplex PCR; TCRdb keeps only in-frame clonotypes and omits some of them. Seen here are nearly 9,500 clones, about 97% observed once, and the top ten hold 2.4%. Overall study findings and caveats: CD4 and CD8 repertoire contributions could not be separated without sorting. Broader posttransplant TCR repertoire diversity was predicted by graft donor and pretransplant recipient Inverse Simpson Index values.

The clonotype was recovered from a male patient between 60 and 69 years old who had an allogeneic stem cell transplant from a related donor, so the T cells may come from the graft donor. Some clones in this sample may be carry-over from other donors' samples. The source material was peripheral blood mononuclear cells, sampled 100 days after allogeneic stem cell transplant.

This CDR3 is CASSQDMFGNTIYF. The CDR3 DNA sequence: TGCGCCAGCAGCCAAGATATGTTTGGAAACACCATATATTTT. This chain connects TRBV4-3 to TRBJ1-3; D is uncertain. The CDR3 runs 14 residues. V was shortened by 0 bases and J by 3 bases, with 6 bases between the two germline ends. CDR1 is LGHNA and CDR2 is YSLEER in the germline V gene.